The present T cell receptor beta chain was sequenced within a study of chemoradiotherapy in HPV16-positive cancers. Study background: Candidate HPV-specific T-cell clones and common TCR motifs came from functional assays in a couple of HPV16-positive patients.

This clone was seen only once. The antigen remains unidentified. Overall study results and limits: During treatment, candidate HPV-specific clones and E7-related motifs expanded in tumor.

V lost 2 bases and J lost 6, with 5 bases in between. Germline loops: CDR1 MGHDK, CDR2 SYGVNS. The CDR3 consists of 12 residues. Sequenced by immunoSEQ multiplex PCR; TCRdb stores in-frame clones only, minus some. The repertoire holds around 9,200 clones, with about 68% as singletons. Repertoires were sampled repeatedly during chemoradiotherapy. This chain uses TRBV25-1 with TRBJ1-5, with unresolved D. This TCR was recovered from a human donor with HPV-associated anogenital cancer. The sequencing here drew on tumor tissue, taken from a patient who underwent chemoradiotherapy. The CDR3: CASSEGGQPQHF. In DNA, the CDR3 is TGTGCCAGCAGTGAAGGTGGTCAGCCCCAGCATTTT.